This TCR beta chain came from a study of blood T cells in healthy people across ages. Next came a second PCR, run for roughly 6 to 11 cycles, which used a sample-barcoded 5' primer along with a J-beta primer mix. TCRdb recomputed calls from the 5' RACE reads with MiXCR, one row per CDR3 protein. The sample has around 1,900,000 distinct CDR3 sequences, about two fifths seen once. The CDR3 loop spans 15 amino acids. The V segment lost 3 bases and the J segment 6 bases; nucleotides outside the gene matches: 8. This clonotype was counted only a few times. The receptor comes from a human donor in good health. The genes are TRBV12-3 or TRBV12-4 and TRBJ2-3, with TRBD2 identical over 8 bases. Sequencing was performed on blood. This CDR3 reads CASSFRTSISDTQYF. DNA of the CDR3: TGTGCCAGCAGTTTTAGGACTAGCATATCCGATACGCAGTATTTT.